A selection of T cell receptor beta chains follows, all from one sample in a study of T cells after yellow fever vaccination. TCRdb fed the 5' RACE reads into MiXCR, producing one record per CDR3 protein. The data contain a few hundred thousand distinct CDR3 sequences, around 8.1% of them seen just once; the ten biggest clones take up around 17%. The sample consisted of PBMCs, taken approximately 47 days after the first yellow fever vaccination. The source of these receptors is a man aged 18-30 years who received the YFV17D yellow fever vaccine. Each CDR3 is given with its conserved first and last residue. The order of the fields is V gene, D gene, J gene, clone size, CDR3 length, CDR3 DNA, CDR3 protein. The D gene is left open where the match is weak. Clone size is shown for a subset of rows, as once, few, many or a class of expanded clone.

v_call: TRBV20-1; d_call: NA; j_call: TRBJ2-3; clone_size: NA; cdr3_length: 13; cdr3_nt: TGCAGTGCCGTGACAGAGATCACAGATACGCAGTATTTT; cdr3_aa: CSAVTEITDTQYF
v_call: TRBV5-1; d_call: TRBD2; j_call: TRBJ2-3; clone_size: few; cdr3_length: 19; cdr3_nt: TGCGCCAGCAGCTGGAAAGGGACTAGCGGGGGGGCCGTGGGAGATACGCAGTATTTT; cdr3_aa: CASSWKGTSGGAVGDTQYF
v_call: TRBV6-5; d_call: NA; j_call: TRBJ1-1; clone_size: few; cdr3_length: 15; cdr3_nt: TGTGCCAGCAGTTACACACTTGTCGCAGACACTGAAGCTTTCTTT; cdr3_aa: CASSYTLVADTEAFF
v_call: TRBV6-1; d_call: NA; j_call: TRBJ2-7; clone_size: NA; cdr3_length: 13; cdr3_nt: TGTGCCTCTAGAGCTCCGGGGATCGACGAGCAGTACTTC; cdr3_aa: CASRAPGIDEQYF
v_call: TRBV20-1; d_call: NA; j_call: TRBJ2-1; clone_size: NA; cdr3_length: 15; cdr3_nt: TGCAGTGCCCCAGGGGGGGGGGCCGCCCTCGTTGAGCAGTTCTTC; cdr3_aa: CSAPGGGAALVEQFF
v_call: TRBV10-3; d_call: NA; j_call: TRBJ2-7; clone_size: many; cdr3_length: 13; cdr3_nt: TGTGCCATCAGTGATCTGACCGAATACGAGCAGTACTTC; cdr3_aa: CAISDLTEYEQYF
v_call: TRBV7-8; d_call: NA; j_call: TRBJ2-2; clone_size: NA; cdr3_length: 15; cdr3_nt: TGTGCCAGCAGCTCTGGTCGGTCGTGGGCCGGGGAGCTGTTTTTT; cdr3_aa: CASSSGRSWAGELFF
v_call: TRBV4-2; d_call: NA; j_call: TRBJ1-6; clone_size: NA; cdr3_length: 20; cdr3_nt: TGTGCCAGCAGGGATGTCGCGGGTCCGGGTCAATCCTCCTATAATTCACCCCTCCACTTT; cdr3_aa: CASRDVAGPGQSSYNSPLHF
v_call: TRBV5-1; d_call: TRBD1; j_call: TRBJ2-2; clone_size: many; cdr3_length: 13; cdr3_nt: TGCGCCAGCAGCCTACAGGGGACCGGGGAGCTGTTTTTT; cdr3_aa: CASSLQGTGELFF
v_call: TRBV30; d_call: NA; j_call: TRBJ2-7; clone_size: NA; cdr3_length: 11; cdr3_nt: TGTGCCTGGGGGTCGGGCTACGAGCAGTACTTC; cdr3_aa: CAWGSGYEQYF
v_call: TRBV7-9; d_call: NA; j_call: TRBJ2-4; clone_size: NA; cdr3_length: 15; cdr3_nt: TGTGCCAGCAGCTTAATCCCAGGGGCCAAAAACATTCAGTACTTC; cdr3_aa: CASSLIPGAKNIQYF
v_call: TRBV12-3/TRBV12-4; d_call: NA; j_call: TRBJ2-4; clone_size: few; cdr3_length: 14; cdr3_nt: TGTGCCAGCAGATACAATTTAGCCAAAAACATTCAGTACTTC; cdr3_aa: CASRYNLAKNIQYF
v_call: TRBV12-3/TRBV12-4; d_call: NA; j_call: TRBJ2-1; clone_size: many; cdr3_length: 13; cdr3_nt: TGTGCCAGCAAAGTCTCCTCCTACAATGAGCAGTTCTTC; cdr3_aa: CASKVSSYNEQFF
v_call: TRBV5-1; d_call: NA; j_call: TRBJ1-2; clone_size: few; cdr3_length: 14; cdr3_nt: TGCGCCAGCAGCTTAGATTCCAGGGGTTACGGCTACACCTTC; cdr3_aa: CASSLDSRGYGYTF
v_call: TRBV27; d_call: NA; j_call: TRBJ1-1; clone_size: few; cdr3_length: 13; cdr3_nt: TGTGCCAGCAGAAAAGTCGGGAGCACTGAAGCTTTCTTT; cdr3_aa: CASRKVGSTEAFF
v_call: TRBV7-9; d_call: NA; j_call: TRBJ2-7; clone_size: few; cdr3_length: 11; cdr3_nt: TGTGCCAGCAGCTTAGTAGGCGAGCAGTACTTC; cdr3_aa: CASSLVGEQYF
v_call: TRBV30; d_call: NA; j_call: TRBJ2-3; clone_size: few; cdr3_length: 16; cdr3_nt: TGTGCCTGGAAACCTCGTCTATTCCATAGCACAGATACGCAGTATTTT; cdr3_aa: CAWKPRLFHSTDTQYF
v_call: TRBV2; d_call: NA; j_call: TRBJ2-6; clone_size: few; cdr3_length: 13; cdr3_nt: TGTGCCAGTCAGGGGTCTGGGGCCAACGTCCTGACTTTC; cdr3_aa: CASQGSGANVLTF
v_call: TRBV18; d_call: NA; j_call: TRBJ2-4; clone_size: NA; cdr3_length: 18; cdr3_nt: TGTGCCAGCTCACTGTCGGTCCCGATCTTATTAGCCAAAAACATTCAGTACTTC; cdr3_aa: CASSLSVPILLAKNIQYF
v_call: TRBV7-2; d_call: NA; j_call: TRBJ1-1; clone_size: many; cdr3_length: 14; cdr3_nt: TGTGCCAGCAGCTTAGAGGCAGGGCCCACTGAAGCTTTCTTT; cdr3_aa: CASSLEAGPTEAFF
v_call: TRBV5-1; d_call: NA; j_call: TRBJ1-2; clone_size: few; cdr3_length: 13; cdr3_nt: TGCGCCAGCAGCTTTGACAGTGACTATGGCTACACCTTC; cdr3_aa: CASSFDSDYGYTF
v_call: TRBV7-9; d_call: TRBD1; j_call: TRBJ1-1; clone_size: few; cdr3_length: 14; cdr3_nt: TGTGCCAGCAGCCTCCAGGGGGAGGGCACTGAAGCTTTCTTT; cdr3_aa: CASSLQGEGTEAFF
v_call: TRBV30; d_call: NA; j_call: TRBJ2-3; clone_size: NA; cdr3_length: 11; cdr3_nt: TGTGCCGGGGACACCCGGCGGACGCAGTATTTT; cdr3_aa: CAGDTRRTQYF
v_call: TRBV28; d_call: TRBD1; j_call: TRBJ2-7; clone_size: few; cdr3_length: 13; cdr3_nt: TGTGCCAGCAGTTCAGGGGGCTCCTACGAGCAGTACTTC; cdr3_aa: CASSSGGSYEQYF
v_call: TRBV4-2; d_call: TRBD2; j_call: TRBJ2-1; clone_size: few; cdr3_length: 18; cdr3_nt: TGTGCCAGCAGCCAAGACGGAGGTAGCGGGGGCGGATACAATGAGCAGTTCTTC; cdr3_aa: CASSQDGGSGGGYNEQFF
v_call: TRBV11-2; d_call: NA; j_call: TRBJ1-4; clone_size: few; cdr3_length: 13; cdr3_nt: TGTGCCAGCAGCGGACAGCCGAATGAAAAACTGTTTTTT; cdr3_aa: CASSGQPNEKLFF
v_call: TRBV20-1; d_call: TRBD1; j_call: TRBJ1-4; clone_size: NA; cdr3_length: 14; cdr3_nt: TGCAGTGCTAGAGATACAGGGGGAAATGAAAAACTGTTTTTT; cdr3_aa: CSARDTGGNEKLFF
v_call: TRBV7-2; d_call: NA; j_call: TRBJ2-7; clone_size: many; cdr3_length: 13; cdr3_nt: TGTGCCAGCAGCTTGACTAGCTCCTACGAGCAGTACTTC; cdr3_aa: CASSLTSSYEQYF
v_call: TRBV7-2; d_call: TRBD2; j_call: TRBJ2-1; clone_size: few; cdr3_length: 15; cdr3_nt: TGTGCCAGCAGGTCGGGACTAGCGAATAACAATGAGCAGTTCTTC; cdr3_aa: CASRSGLANNNEQFF
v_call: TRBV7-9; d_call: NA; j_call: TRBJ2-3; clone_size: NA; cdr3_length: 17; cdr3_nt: TGTGCCAGCAGCTTAGAGTCCATGGACAGTAGCACAGATACGCAGTATTTT; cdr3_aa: CASSLESMDSSTDTQYF
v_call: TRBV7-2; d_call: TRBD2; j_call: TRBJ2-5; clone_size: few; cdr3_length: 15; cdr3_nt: TGTGCCAGCAGCCCAGAGGCTAGCGGAGGGGAGACCCAGTACTTC; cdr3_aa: CASSPEASGGETQYF
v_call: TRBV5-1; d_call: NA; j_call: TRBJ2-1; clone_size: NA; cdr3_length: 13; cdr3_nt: TGCGCCAGCAGCTCCGGGAAAAACAATGAGCAGTTCTTC; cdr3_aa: CASSSGKNNEQFF
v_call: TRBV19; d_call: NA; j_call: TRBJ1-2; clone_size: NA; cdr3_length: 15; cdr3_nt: TGTGCCAGTAGTATCGTTGGGAGGCCGTTCTATGGCTACACCTTC; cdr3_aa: CASSIVGRPFYGYTF
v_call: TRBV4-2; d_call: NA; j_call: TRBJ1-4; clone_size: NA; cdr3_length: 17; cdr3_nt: TGTGCCAGCAGCCCCCGCCCCTTGGACTTTACCTTTGAAAAACTGTTTTTT; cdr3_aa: CASSPRPLDFTFEKLFF
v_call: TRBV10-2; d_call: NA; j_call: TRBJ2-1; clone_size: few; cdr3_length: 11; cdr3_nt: TGCGCCAGCAGTGATGGAAGGTGGCAGTTCTTC; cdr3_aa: CASSDGRWQFF
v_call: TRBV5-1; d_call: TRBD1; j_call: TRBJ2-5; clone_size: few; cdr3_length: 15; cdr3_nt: TGCGCCAGCAGCCTATCCGGGACAGGTAAAGAGACCCAGTACTTC; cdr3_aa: CASSLSGTGKETQYF
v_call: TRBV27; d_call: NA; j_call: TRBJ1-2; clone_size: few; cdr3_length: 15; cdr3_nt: TGTGCCAGCAGTCGGTACGGACTAAAACGGGATGGCTACACCTTC; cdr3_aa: CASSRYGLKRDGYTF
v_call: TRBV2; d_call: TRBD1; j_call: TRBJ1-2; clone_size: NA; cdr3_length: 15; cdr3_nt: TGTGCCAGCGGCGAATTTCAGACAGGGTTTCTTGGCTACACCTTC; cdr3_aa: CASGEFQTGFLGYTF
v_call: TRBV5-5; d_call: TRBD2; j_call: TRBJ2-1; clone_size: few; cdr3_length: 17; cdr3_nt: TGTGCCAGCAGCAGAACTCGACTAGCGGGGGTCCTCAATGAGCAGTTCTTC; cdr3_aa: CASSRTRLAGVLNEQFF
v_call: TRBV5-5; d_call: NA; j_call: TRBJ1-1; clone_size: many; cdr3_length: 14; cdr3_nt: TGTGCCAGCAGCGACCTGGGGGGTTCAACTGAAGCTTTCTTT; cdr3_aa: CASSDLGGSTEAFF
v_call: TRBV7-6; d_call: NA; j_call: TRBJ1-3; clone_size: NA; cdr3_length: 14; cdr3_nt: TGTGCCAGCAGCTCACGACAGGCTGGAAACACCATATATTTT; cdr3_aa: CASSSRQAGNTIYF
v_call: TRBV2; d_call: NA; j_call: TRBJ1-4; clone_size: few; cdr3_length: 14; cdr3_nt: TGTGCCAGCAGTGAAGAGGCAGGGTGGCAAAAACTGTTTTTT; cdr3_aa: CASSEEAGWQKLFF
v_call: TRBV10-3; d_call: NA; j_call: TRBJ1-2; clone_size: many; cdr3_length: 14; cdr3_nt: TGTGCCATCAGTGAGACGGTCCATGAAAGGGGCTACACCTTC; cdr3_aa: CAISETVHERGYTF
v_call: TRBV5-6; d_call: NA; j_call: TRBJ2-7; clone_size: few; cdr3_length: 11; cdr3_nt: TGTGCCAGCACCTGGGGAGACGAGCAGTACTTC; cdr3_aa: CASTWGDEQYF
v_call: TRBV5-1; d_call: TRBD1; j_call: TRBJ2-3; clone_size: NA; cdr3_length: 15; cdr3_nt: TGCGCCAGCAGGCCAGGGGGCTCATCTCCAGATACGCAGTATTTT; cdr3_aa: CASRPGGSSPDTQYF
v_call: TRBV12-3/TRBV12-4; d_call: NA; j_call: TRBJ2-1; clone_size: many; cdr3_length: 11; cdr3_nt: TGTGCCAGCACAGATTACAATGAGCAGTTCTTC; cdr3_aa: CASTDYNEQFF
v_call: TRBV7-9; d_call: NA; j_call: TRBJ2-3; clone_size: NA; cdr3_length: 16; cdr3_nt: TGTGCCAGCAGCATTAGTTGGGACAAACCATCTGATACGCAGTATTTT; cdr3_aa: CASSISWDKPSDTQYF
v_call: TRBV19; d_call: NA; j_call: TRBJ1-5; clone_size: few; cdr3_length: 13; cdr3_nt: TGTGCCAGTCGGAATAGTGGTAGTCAGCCCCAGCATTTT; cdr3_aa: CASRNSGSQPQHF